The source of this T cell receptor (beta chain) is a study of blood T cell repertoires in COVID-19. This CDR3 has 13 residues. The V gene's germline CDR1 is SGHRS and CDR2 YFSETQ. V was shortened by 4 bases and J by 5 bases, with 12 bases between the two germline ends. Study processing details: The authors estimated nucleated cell counts from reference gene primer amplification. Sequencing used immunoSEQ multiplex PCR; TCRdb keeps in-frame clones, though not all of them. That table furnishes V, J and clone size, whereas the DNA furnished D and trimming. The sample lists about 190,000 clones; about 86% were seen once.

V gene TRBV5-1 combines with J gene TRBJ1-1, with D possibly being TRBD1 (5 bases). This clonotype originated in a woman in her thirties or forties in a cohort exposed to, infected with or recovered from COVID-19 (not recorded which). The sequenced material came from PBMCs or T cells enriched from blood (not recorded which). CDR3 region: CASSPDGGTEAFF. CDR3 nucleotide sequence: TGCGCCAGCAGCCCGGATGGGGGGACTGAAGCTTTCTTT.